These 17 T cell receptor beta chains were sequenced from one sample in a study of cytomegalovirus exposure and HLA in healthy donors (dated by TCRdb to 2016 to 2017). The library was obtained by the immunoSEQ multiplex PCR assay. For the multiplex PCR, a mixture combining 60 forward primers for TCR Vbeta segments and 13 reverse primers for TCR Jbeta segments was used. TCRdb's version of the immuneACCESS table is confined to in-frame rearrangements and falls short of the full clone set. An unresolved V gene accounts for under half of the shortfall where checked; the remainder is of unknown origin. The sample yields around 130,000 clones; 80% were counted once. About 2.6% of the sample rests with the top ten. Sequencing input: PBMCs. The source is a young man in good health and CMV-seronegative.

A note on this clone: The junction shows a germline mismatch at one end, possibly a read error. V and J are TRBV29-1 and TRBJ1-2; perhaps TRBD1 as D (5 bases). CDR1 SQVTM and CDR2 ANQGSEA come from the germline V gene. This CDR3 is 13 amino acids long. CDR3 amino acids: CSVDTTEFYGYPF. In DNA, the CDR3 is TGCAGCGTTGATACGACAGAATTCTATGGCTACCCCTTC. Full variable domain (missing parts from reference TRBV29-1 and TRBJ1-2): SAVISQKPSRDICQRGTSLTIQCQVDSQVTMMFWYRQQPGQSLTLIATANQGSEATYESGFVIDKFPISRPNLTFSTLTVSNMSPEDSSIYLCSVDTTEFYGYPFGSGTRLTVV.

This clone was seen more than once but under ten times. One junction end does not reproduce the germline sequence, and a read error may be involved. The V gene is TRBV6-5, the J gene TRBJ1-1; 8 nucleotides match TRBD1. This CDR3 has 13 residues. The germline V gene has CDR1 MNHEY and CDR2 SVGAGI. In nucleotides, the CDR3 is TGTGCCAGCAGTTACGGCGGGACAGGAAAAGTGTTTTTT. Encoded protein: CASSYGGTGKVFF.

This chain links TRBV10-1 with TRBJ2-5; 12 bases map to TRBD1. CDR3 size: 16 residues. Germline values: CDR1 WNHNN, CDR2 SYGVQD (reference sequence). After removal of 3 bases from V and 3 bases from J, the junction contained 5 bases not matched to a gene. This chain's CDR3 is CASSDSGTGGKETQYF. CDR3 bases: TGCGCCAGCAGTGACTCGGGGACAGGGGGCAAAGAGACCCAGTACTTC.

The rearrangement uses TRBV2 and TRBJ2-7, with 12 bases identical to TRBD2. The J segment lost 2 bases and the V segment lost 7 bases, leaving 6 bases of the junction unmatched. Germline loops: CDR1 SNHLY, CDR2 FYNNEI. This CDR3 has 15 residues. The CDR3 here is CASKPTSGRTYEQYF. Here the CDR3 DNA reads TGTGCCAGCAAGCCCACTAGCGGGAGGACCTACGAGCAGTACTTC.

This clone appeared a few times. In DNA form, the CDR3 reads TGCGCCAGCAGCTTGGAGGGACAGGGTCTTGATGAGCAGTTCTTC. It yields the protein CASSLEGQGLDEQFF. V is TRBV5-1 and J is TRBJ2-1; 9 bases map to TRBD1. Germline V CDR1 and CDR2: SGHRS, YFSETQ. V trimming: 0 bases; J trimming: 8 bases; junction bases outside the gene matches: 6. The CDR3 length is 15 residues.

The chain joins TRBV27 to TRBJ1-4; D is ambiguous. Germline assignment: CDR1 MNHEY and CDR2 SMNVEV (reference sequence). The CDR3 contains 15 residues. V lost 5 bases, J lost 0 bases, and 10 bases lay in between. The CDR3 bases are TGTGCCAGCAGTAGAACAGATACAACTAATGAAAAACTGTTTTTT. Amino acids: CASSRTDTTNEKLFF.

This clone is a singleton in its sample. J is TRBJ2-7 and V is TRBV4-3, with a possible D match to TRBD2 (6 bases). The CDR3 contains 17 residues. Looked up from germline, CDR1 is LGHNA and CDR2 is YSLEER. Trimming took off 0 bases at V and 3 bases at J, with 18 bases between the two ends. CDR3 amino acids: CASSQDRTGGLRYEQYF. DNA for the CDR3: TGCGCCAGCAGCCAAGATCGGACCGGAGGGTTACGCTACGAGCAGTACTTC.

V gene TRBV9 combines with J gene TRBJ2-5; TRBD1 aligns across 7 bases. Germline V lookup: CDR1 SGDLS, CDR2 YYNGEE. After removal of 4 bases from V and 5 bases from J, the junction contained 8 bases not matched to a gene. The CDR3 is made up of 14 amino acids. Written as DNA, the CDR3 is TGTGCCAGCAGCCCACGACAGGGTTGGGAGACCCAGTACTTC. The encoded protein is CASSPRQGWETQYF.

As concerns this clone: An end of the junction differs from the germline gene, which may be a read error. The chain has TRBV30 and TRBJ1-2; 11 nucleotides match TRBD1. Per the germline V gene, CDR1 is GTSNPN and CDR2 is SVGIG (reference sequence). The CDR3 extends over 14 amino acids. CDR3 sequence: CAWSAGTGGFGYPF. CDR3 in DNA: TGTGCCTGGAGCGCCGGGACAGGGGGATTTGGCTACCCCTTC.

The chain couples TRBV5-6 to TRBJ1-6; 8 bases are shared with TRBD1. The CDR3 is 18 amino acids. V lost 0 bases and J lost 3; bases outside the gene matches: 8. The germline gives CDR1 SGHDT, CDR2 YYEEEE. The CDR3 nucleotides read TGTGCCAGCAGCTTGGCCATGGGACAGGCCAACTATAATTCACCCCTCCACTTT. Translation gives CASSLAMGQANYNSPLHF.

This chain joins TRBV28 and TRBJ2-3; 8 bases agree with TRBD1. CDR3 length: 16 residues. Germline assignment: CDR1 MDHEN and CDR2 SYDVKM. Trimming removed 8 bases from V and 1 base from J; junction bases left unmatched: 11. CDR3 nucleotide sequence: TGTGCCAGCGGCCCCCAGGGGGCCCCTGGCACAGATACGCAGTATTTT. The encoded protein is CASGPQGAPGTDTQYF. Drawing the rest from reference TRBV28 and TRBJ2-3, the complete variable domain is DVKVTQSSRYLVKRTGEKVFLECVQDMDHENMFWYRQDPGLGLRLIYFSYDVKMKEKGDIPEGYSVSREKKERFSLILESASTNQTSMYLCASGPQGAPGTDTQYFGPGTRLTVL.

This clone occurred a few times. In DNA form, the CDR3 reads TGTGCCAGCAGCATGACTTCCTTCTCCTACAATGAGCAGTTCTTC. It is translated as CASSMTSFSYNEQFF. The chain combines TRBV6-5 with TRBJ2-1; D remains unclear. CDR1 and CDR2 (germline): MNHEY, SVGAGI. V lost 6 bases to trimming and J lost 0 bases, with 12 bases between them. The length of the CDR3 is 15 residues.

The rearrangement uses TRBV15 and TRBJ2-7; possible D gene TRBD2, 7 bases. CDR1 is LNHNV, CDR2 YYDKDF, per germline (reference sequence). The germline V and J ends were trimmed by 5 bases and 6 bases, with 14 bases remaining between them. The CDR3 is 13 residues long. CDR3 DNA sequence: TGTGCCACCAGCCATGGGGGGGGCGGCGAGCAGTACTTC. The encoded protein is CATSHGGGGEQYF.

As for this clone: One junction end disagrees with the germline gene, perhaps due to a read error. This chain links TRBV4-1 with TRBJ1-5, with D possibly TRBD1 on 5 matching bases. CDR1 is MGHRA, CDR2 YSYEKL, per germline. CDR3 length: 17 residues. CDR3 DNA: TGCGCCAGCAGCCAGGCTCCCGGGACTGGAAAAAATCAGCCCCAGAATTTT. It translates to CASSQAPGTGKNQPQNF.

V gene TRBV27 combines with J gene TRBJ2-1; 12 nucleotides align to TRBD2. Trimming cost V 10 bases and J 2 bases; bases outside gene matches: 24. The V gene's germline CDR1 is MNHEY and CDR2 SMNVEV (reference sequence). There are 21 residues in the CDR3. CDR3 DNA: TGTGCCACTAGAGAGGATGGACTAGCGGGGCGTCGCACCCTGGCCTACAATGAGCAGTTCTTC. This codes for CATREDGLAGRRTLAYNEQFF.

The genes are TRBV6-5 and TRBJ2-5, with 9 bases that match TRBD2. The J call may be mistaken, given a closer DNA end match to TRBJ2-7. This CDR3 is 14 amino acids long. Per the germline V gene, CDR1 is MNHEY and CDR2 is SVGAGI. The CDR3 sequence: CASSTDEREDEQYF. Here the CDR3 DNA reads TGTGCCAGCAGTACGGACGAGCGGGAGGACGAGCAGTACTTC.

This chain joins TRBV27 and TRBJ1-2; D is unresolved. CDR3 size: 13 residues. Trimming pared 8 bases from V and 5 bases from J, leaving 15 bases between. Germline V gene lookup returns CDR1 MNHEY and CDR2 SMNVEV (reference sequence). CDR3: CASSPGEPYGYTF. Written as DNA, the CDR3 is TGTGCCAGCTCCCCGGGTGAACCTTATGGCTACACCTTC.